The 26 T cell receptor beta chains listed next were all sequenced from one sample in a study of identical twins. TCRdb re-derived calls from the 5' RACE reads in MiXCR, one entry per CDR3 protein. The sample lists 350,000 to 500,000 distinct CDR3 sequences; roughly 18% were seen once. Material for sequencing was naive T cells sorted from blood. Source of these receptors: a man aged 45 to 65 in good health.

Many counts were recorded for this clonotype. This sequence joins TRBV20-1 and TRBJ2-1, with 11 bases fitting TRBD2. The trim removed 0 bases at V and 8 bases at J, leaving 15 bases unmatched. CDR3 length: 18 residues. Germline CDR1 reads DFQATT; CDR2 reads SNEGSKA (reference sequence). The DNA for the CDR3 is TGCAGTGCTAGAGATTTTGGGACTAGCGGTGTCAAATTGGATGAGCAGTTCTTC. It encodes CSARDFGTSGVKLDEQFF.

This clonotype was recorded many times. This chain's CDR3 is CASRPQGRVEKLFF. In nucleotides, the CDR3 is TGTGCCAGCAGACCACAGGGCAGGGTTGAAAAACTGTTTTTT. This sequence joins TRBV12-3 or TRBV12-4 and TRBJ1-4; the D gene is possibly TRBD1 (6 bases). There are 14 residues in the CDR3. V lost 6 bases, J lost 7 bases, and 15 bases lay in between.

The V call is TRBV5-5, the J call TRBJ2-4, with D possibly being TRBD1 (7 bases). Germline V gene lookup returns CDR1 SGHKS and CDR2 YYEKEE (reference sequence). Between the trimmed V and J ends, which lost 4 bases and 5 bases, there was a span of 19 bases. The CDR3 runs 16 residues. DNA for the CDR3: TGTGCCAGCAGCGGCGACAGGGAGGAGTGGGAAAACATTCAGTACTTC. Translated: CASSGDREEWENIQYF.

The CDR3 bases are TGTGCCAGCAGCTTAGATAGCCGCGACACCGGGGAGCTGTTTTTT. Translating gives CASSLDSRDTGELFF. The rearrangement links TRBV11-3 to TRBJ2-2; no clear D. From germline, CDR1 is SGHNT and CDR2 YENEEA. V was shortened by 0 bases and J by 3 bases, with 8 bases between the two germline ends. The CDR3 sequence is 15 residues long.

Of note for this clonotype: A read error may explain this, as a much larger clone is one base away. Because it lacks the conserved phenylalanine or tryptophan at the end, this CDR3 is likely a read error. This chain joins TRBV20-1 and TRBJ2-7, with a tentative D call TRBD1 (7 bases). The V end lost 6 bases, the J end lost 7 bases, and 19 bases lay between the germline ends. This CDR3 region has 13 residues. CDR1 and CDR2 from the germline V gene are DFQATT and SNEGSKA (reference sequence). CDR3 nucleotides: TGCAGTGCGGAGGGGGCTTTGTTGTGGGAGCAGTACTTG. Protein: CSAEGALLWEQYL.

This clonotype has a handful of counts. The chain uses TRBV13 and TRBJ1-6; TRBD1 agrees at 8 bases. Trimming cost V 4 bases and J 5 bases; bases outside gene matches: 4. This CDR3 has 15 amino acids. CDR1 is PRHDT, CDR2 FYEKMQ, per germline (reference sequence). This chain's CDR3 is CASSWTGRHNSPLHF. The CDR3 bases are TGTGCCAGCAGCTGGACAGGGCGACATAATTCACCCCTCCACTTT.

Only a few counts were recorded for this clonotype. This sequence joins TRBV5-5 and TRBJ2-4; D gene ambiguous. The CDR3 sequence is 18 residues long. Germline lookup yields CDR1 SGHKS and CDR2 YYEKEE (reference sequence). The ends were cut back, 1 base at V and 0 bases at J, with 17 bases in the middle. As DNA, the CDR3 is TGTGCCAGCAGCTTGCTAAAGTATCCGGGCCTAGCCAAAAACATTCAGTACTTC. This encodes CASSLLKYPGLAKNIQYF.

The chain is built from TRBV5-6 and TRBJ2-3; TRBD2 is a possible D gene (6 bases). This CDR3 has 16 amino acids. Looked up from germline, CDR1 is SGHDT and CDR2 is YYEEEE. The germline V and J ends were trimmed by 4 bases and 2 bases, with 17 bases remaining between them. The CDR3 loop is CASSPAVAETTDTQYF. The CDR3 nucleotides are TGTGCCAGCAGCCCCGCGGTAGCGGAGACCACAGATACGCAGTATTTT.

This clonotype was counted many times. As DNA, the CDR3 is TGCAGCATGGGACTAGCGGGAGATACGCAGTATTTT. This encodes CSMGLAGDTQYF. V gene TRBV29-1 combines with J gene TRBJ2-3, with 12 nucleotides matching TRBD2. Germline V gene sequence: CDR1 SQVTM, CDR2 ANQGSEA. V was clipped by 8 bases and J by 5 bases; unmatched bases: 2. The CDR3 runs to 12 residues.

Points on this clonotype: A clone one base away is much larger, so this may be a read error. The V and J genes are TRBV5-6 and TRBJ2-7; possibly TRBD2 for D (5 bases). The CDR3 is 17 amino acids. The germline V gene has CDR1 SGHDT and CDR2 YYEEEE. The ends were cut back, 1 base at V and 2 bases at J, with 19 bases in the middle. In nucleotides, the CDR3 is TGTGCCAGCAGCTTGTATGGGTGGGAGAGCATCCCCTACGAGCAGTACTTC. Protein sequence: CASSLYGWESIPYEQYF.

This clonotype was detected only a few times. This rearrangement joins TRBV12-3 or TRBV12-4 to TRBJ2-3, with D unresolved. The CDR3 has 14 amino acids. Trimming pared 5 bases from V and 4 bases from J, leaving 13 bases between. DNA of the CDR3: TGTGCCAGCAGTCCAACGGCGGTAGCAGATACGCAGTATTTT. This codes for CASSPTAVADTQYF.

The gene calls are TRBV20-1 and TRBJ2-3; 10 bases fit TRBD2. The junction had 5 bases not matched to a gene; V was cut back by 3 bases and J by 5 bases. Germline loops: CDR1 DFQATT, CDR2 SNEGSKA (reference sequence). The CDR3 spans 14 residues. The DNA for the CDR3 is TGCAGTGCTAGTAAGCGGGAGGGTTTAGATACGCAGTATTTT. Translating it yields CSASKREGLDTQYF.

This chain links TRBV6-5 with TRBJ2-1, with D possibly being TRBD1 or TRBD2 (5 bases each). This CDR3 is 16 amino acids long. V was trimmed by 0 bases and J by 7 bases, leaving 16 bases between them. Germline V gene sequence: CDR1 MNHEY, CDR2 SVGAGI. DNA of the CDR3: TGTGCCAGCAGTTACTCGGGGGTCGGGGCCCCTAATGAGCAGTTCTTC. It yields the protein CASSYSGVGAPNEQFF.

This clonotype was seen ten or more times. The chain joins TRBV27 to TRBJ2-7, with a weak D call TRBD2 (6 bases). This CDR3 is built from 15 residues. Per germline, CDR1 MNHEY and CDR2 SMNVEV (reference sequence). Trimming cost V 5 bases and J 0 bases, with 14 bases left between them. CDR3 bases: TGTGCCAGCAGTCCAGATAGCGGACCCTCCTACGAGCAGTACTTC. This encodes CASSPDSGPSYEQYF.

The V call is TRBV27, the J call TRBJ2-7, with TRBD2 matching 7 bases. The junction had 11 bases not matched to a gene; V was cut back by 6 bases and J by 3 bases. This CDR3 is 15 amino acids long. CDR1 MNHEY and CDR2 SMNVEV come from the germline V gene (reference sequence). CDR3 sequence: CASRETSDTGYEQYF. The CDR3 DNA reads as TGTGCCAGCAGGGAAACTAGCGACACAGGCTACGAGCAGTACTTC.

This clonotype was detected ten times or more. The rearrangement uses TRBV29-1 and TRBJ1-6; D is unclear. This CDR3 is built from 13 residues. Trimming cost V 6 bases and J 1 base, with 7 bases left between them. Germline V gives CDR1 SQVTM, CDR2 ANQGSEA. CDR3 nucleotides: TGCAGCGTGAGGGTGTCCTATAATTCACCCCTCCACTTT. The encoded protein is CSVRVSYNSPLHF.

This clonotype was found a few times. The chain joins TRBV7-6 to TRBJ2-1, with D perhaps TRBD2 (6 bases). The germline CDR1 and CDR2 sequences are SGHVS and FNYEAQ. CDR3 length equals 15 residues. The germline V and J ends were trimmed by 1 base and 4 bases, with 11 bases remaining between them. The CDR3 spells CASSLGASAYNEQFF. The CDR3 coding sequence is TGTGCCAGCAGCTTAGGGGCTAGCGCTTACAATGAGCAGTTCTTC.

Many counts were recorded for this clonotype. J is TRBJ2-1 and V is TRBV5-1; D not resolved. This CDR3 has 14 amino acids. Trimming stripped 0 bases from V and 3 bases from J, with 7 bases between. Germline V gene sequence: CDR1 SGHRS, CDR2 YFSETQ. The CDR3 DNA follows: TGCGCCAGCAGCTTGGACGGAAACTACAATGAGCAGTTCTTC. Its translation is CASSLDGNYNEQFF.

This clonotype was counted many times. The V gene is TRBV6-1, the J gene TRBJ2-1, with 12 bases lining up with TRBD2. J gave up 1 base and V 6 bases, and 4 bases lay outside the gene matches. The CDR3 sequence is 16 residues long. The V gene's germline CDR1 is MNHNS and CDR2 SASEGT. CDR3 in DNA: TGTGCCAGCAGGGGACTAGCGGGCCTGTCCTACAATGAGCAGTTCTTC. Its protein is CASRGLAGLSYNEQFF.

This clonotype was counted only a few times. This chain connects TRBV29-1 to TRBJ2-3, with TRBD2 matching over 11 bases. This CDR3 is built from 14 residues. V was clipped by 7 bases and J by 2 bases; unmatched bases: 5. Germline CDR1 and CDR2: SQVTM and ANQGSEA. CDR3 amino acids: CSAAGLADTDTQYF. In nucleotides, the CDR3 is TGCAGCGCCGCGGGACTAGCGGACACAGATACGCAGTATTTT.

This clonotype came up many times. The rearrangement joins TRBV6-6 to TRBJ1-1, with D perhaps matching TRBD1 (5 bases). The CDR3 has 12 residues. Germline CDR1 MNHNY, CDR2 SVGAGI (reference sequence). V lost 2 bases, J lost 11 bases, and 12 bases lay in between. The CDR3 is CASSYQARGAFF. The CDR3, as DNA: TGTGCCAGCAGTTACCAGGCGAGGGGCGCTTTCTTT.

V usage is TRBV18 and J usage is TRBJ2-3; 7 nucleotides match TRBD2. With V trimmed by 1 base and J by 2 bases, 12 bases remained unmatched. Germline V lookup: CDR1 KGHSH, CDR2 LQKENI. The CDR3 contains 18 residues. CDR3 residues: CASSPRERRGLHTDTQYF. CDR3 DNA sequence: TGTGCCAGCTCACCACGAGAACGGCGGGGACTACACACAGATACGCAGTATTTT.

This clonotype was found many times. The chain employs TRBV12-3 or TRBV12-4 and TRBJ2-1; D is undetermined. The CDR3 length is 12 residues. Trimming took off 3 bases at V and 7 bases at J, with 7 bases between the two ends. The CDR3 spells CASSLYGNEQFF. The CDR3 region has the DNA TGTGCCAGCAGTTTGTATGGGAATGAGCAGTTCTTC.

This chain joins TRBV5-4 and TRBJ2-7; D is perhaps TRBD1 or TRBD2 (6 bases each). There are 17 residues in the CDR3. Germline V gene lookup returns CDR1 SGHNT and CDR2 YYREEE (reference sequence). V shed 4 bases and J shed 1 base, with 21 bases lying between them. CDR3 loop: CASSPKGGRGESYEQYF. CDR3 coding DNA: TGTGCCAGCAGCCCGAAAGGGGGGCGGGGAGAATCCTACGAGCAGTACTTC.

As for this clonotype: The junction shows a germline mismatch at one end, possibly a read error. CDR3 sequence reads: CASSFHSRGGGDGSTF. In DNA, the CDR3 is TGTGCCAGCAGTTTTCATTCCAGAGGGGGTGGCGATGGCTCCACCTTC. The chain couples TRBV27 to TRBJ1-2; a possible D gene is TRBD1 (6 bases). Germline V gene lookup returns CDR1 MNHEY and CDR2 SMNVEV (reference sequence). CDR3 size: 16 residues.

This clonotype was seen at least ten times. This rearrangement joins TRBV27 to TRBJ1-1; D is uncertain. Germline V gene data show CDR1 as MNHEY and CDR2 as SMNVEV (reference sequence). Trimming stripped 4 bases from V and 8 bases from J, with 8 bases between. This CDR3 contains 11 residues. Written as DNA, the CDR3 is TGTGCCAGCAGTTCGACGGACGAAGCTTTCTTT. The encoded protein is CASSSTDEAFF.